This TCR beta chain was recorded in a study of cytomegalovirus exposure and HLA in healthy donors. Study-wide findings and caveats: Later on, an analysis tied over 15,000 TCR beta sequences to HLA alleles at 0.05 false discovery rate. The classifier reportedly diagnosed cytomegalovirus status with high sensitivity and specificity. Accurate prediction of HLA-A and HLA-B alleles (for most subjects) was reportedly achieved from TCR beta sequences.

In the PCR, 60 Vbeta and 13 Jbeta primers were used. Assay used: immunoSEQ multiplex PCR; TCRdb lists only in-frame clones, some missing. The sample has approximately 110,000 clones; 78% are singletons. Regarding this clone: What it binds is unknown.

The receptor's source is a male donor in good health and CMV-seronegative. The sequencing input was PBMCs.

CDR3 DNA: TGTGCCAGCAGAGCCGGGACTGGGTACAATGAGCAGTTCTTC. This gives the protein CASRAGTGYNEQFF. V and J are TRBV7-8 and TRBJ2-1; D is perhaps TRBD2 (6 bases). Germline CDR1 is SGHVS and CDR2 is FQNEAQ. V was cut by 6 bases and J by 4 bases, with 13 bases left in between. The CDR3 runs to 14 residues.